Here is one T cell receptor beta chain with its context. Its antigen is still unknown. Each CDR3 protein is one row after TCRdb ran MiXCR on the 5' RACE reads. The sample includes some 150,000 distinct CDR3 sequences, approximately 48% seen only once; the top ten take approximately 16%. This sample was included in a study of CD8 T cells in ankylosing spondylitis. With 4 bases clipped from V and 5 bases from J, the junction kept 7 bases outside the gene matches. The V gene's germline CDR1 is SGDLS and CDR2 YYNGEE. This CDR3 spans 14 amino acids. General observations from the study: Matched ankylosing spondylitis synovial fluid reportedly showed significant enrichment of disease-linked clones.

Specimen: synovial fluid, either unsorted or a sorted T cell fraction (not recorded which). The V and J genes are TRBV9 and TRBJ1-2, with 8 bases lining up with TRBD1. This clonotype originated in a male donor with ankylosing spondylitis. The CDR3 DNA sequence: TGTGCCAGCAGCCCCAGGGGGCTATGGTATGGCTACACCTTC. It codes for CASSPRGLWYGYTF.